This TCR beta chain was retrieved from a study of T-cell reconstitution after alpha-beta-depleted transplantation in children. J lost 5 bases, V lost 6 bases, and 11 bases had no gene match. This CDR3 region has 15 residues. CDR1 is SQVTM, CDR2 ANQGSEA, per germline. It was with unique molecular identifiers that the TCRbeta library was prepared. MiXCR, run by TCRdb on the PCR reads, gives a single entry per CDR3 protein. Of roughly 500,000 distinct CDR3 sequences in the sample, 30% to 35% are singletons; the top ten hold around 2.4%. This TCR was sampled from a human donor who donated a stem cell graft to a child with aplastic anemia. This sequence joins TRBV29-1 and TRBJ2-2, with 8 positions matching TRBD1. The material sequenced was PBMCs from the stem cell graft donor, taken from the stem cell graft. The CDR3 sequence: CSVQAQGARTGELFF. Written as DNA, the CDR3 is TGCAGCGTCCAAGCCCAGGGGGCGAGGACCGGGGAGCTGTTTTTT.